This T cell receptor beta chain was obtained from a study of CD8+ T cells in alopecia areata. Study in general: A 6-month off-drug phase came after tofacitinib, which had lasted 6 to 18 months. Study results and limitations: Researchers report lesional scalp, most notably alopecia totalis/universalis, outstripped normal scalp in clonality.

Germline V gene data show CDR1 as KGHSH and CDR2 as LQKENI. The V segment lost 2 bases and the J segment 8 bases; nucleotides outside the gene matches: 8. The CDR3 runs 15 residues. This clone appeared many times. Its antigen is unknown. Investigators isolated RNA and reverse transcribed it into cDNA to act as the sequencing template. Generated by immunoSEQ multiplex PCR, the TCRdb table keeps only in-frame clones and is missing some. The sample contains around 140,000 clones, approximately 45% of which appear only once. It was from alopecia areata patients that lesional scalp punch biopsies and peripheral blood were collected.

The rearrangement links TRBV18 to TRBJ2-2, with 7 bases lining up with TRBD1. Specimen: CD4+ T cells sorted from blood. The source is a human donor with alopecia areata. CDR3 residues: CASSPSSGTAGELFF. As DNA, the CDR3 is TGTGCCAGCTCACCATCATCAGGGACAGCTGGGGAGCTGTTTTTT. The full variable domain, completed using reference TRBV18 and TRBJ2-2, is NAGVMQNPRHLVRRRGQEARLRCSPMKGHSHVYWYRQLPEEGLKFMVYLQKENIIDESGMPKERFSAEFPKEGPSILRIQQVVRGDSAAYFCASSPSSGTAGELFFGEGSRLTVL.